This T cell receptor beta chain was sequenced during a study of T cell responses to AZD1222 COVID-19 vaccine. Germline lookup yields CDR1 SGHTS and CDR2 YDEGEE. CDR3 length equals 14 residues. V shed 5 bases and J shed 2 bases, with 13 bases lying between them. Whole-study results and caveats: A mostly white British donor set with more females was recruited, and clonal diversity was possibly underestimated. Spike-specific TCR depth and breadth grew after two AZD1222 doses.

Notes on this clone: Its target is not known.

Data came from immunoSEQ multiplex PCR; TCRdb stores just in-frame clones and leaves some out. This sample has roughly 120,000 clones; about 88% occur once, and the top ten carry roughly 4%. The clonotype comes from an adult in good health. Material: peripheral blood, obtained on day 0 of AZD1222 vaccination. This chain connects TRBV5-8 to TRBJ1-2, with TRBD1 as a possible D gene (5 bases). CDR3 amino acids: CASSIPGLNYGYTF. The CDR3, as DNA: TGTGCCAGCAGTATACCGGGACTAAACTATGGCTACACCTTC.